The subject of this entry is one TCR beta chain. Its antigen remains unknown. This CDR3 has 12 residues. Per the germline V gene, CDR1 is GTSNPN and CDR2 is SVGIG (reference sequence). V dropped 2 bases and J dropped 10 bases, with 12 bases sitting between them. This sample stems from a study of T cell responses to AZD1222 COVID-19 vaccine. For the study at large: Timing groups of about 4 and about 12 weeks for second doses were pooled. Study-level findings and limits: The donor group comprised mostly white British people and more females; the analysis possibly underestimated clonal diversity.

The data were produced by immunoSEQ multiplex PCR, yet TCRdb's version contains in-frame clones alone and is incomplete. The sample lists tens of thousands of clones; approximately 83% were seen once. Sequences were derived from peripheral blood, sampled on day 0 of AZD1222 vaccination. The TCR comes from an adult in good health. The chain links TRBV30 to TRBJ2-1; D unresolved. The CDR3 region is CAWSRMTGEQFF. For the CDR3, the DNA is TGTGCCTGGAGTAGAATGACGGGCGAGCAGTTCTTC. The full variable domain, its missing parts supplied by reference TRBV30 and TRBJ2-1, is SQTIHQWPATLVQPVGSPLSLECTVEGTSNPNLYWYRQAAGRGLQLLFYSVGIGQISSEVPQNLSASRPQDRQFILSSKKLLLSDSGFYLCAWSRMTGEQFFGPGTRLTVL.